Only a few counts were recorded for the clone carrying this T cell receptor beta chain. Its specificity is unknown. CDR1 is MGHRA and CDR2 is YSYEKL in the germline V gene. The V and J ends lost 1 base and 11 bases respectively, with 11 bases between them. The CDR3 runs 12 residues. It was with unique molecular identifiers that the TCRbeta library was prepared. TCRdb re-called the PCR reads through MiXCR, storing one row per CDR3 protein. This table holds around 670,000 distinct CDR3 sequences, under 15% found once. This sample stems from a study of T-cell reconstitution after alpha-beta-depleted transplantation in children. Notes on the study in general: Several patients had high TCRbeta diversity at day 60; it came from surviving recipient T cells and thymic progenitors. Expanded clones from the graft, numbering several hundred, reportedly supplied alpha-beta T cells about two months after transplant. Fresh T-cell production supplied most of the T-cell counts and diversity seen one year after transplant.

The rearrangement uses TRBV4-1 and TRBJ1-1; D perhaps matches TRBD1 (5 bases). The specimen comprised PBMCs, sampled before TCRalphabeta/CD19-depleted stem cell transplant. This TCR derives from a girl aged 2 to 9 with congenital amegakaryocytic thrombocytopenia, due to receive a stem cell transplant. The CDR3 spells CASSQGGRKAFF. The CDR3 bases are TGCGCCAGCAGCCAAGGGGGCCGAAAGGCTTTCTTT.